This passage covers 14 T cell receptor beta chains from one sample sequenced in a study of chemoradiotherapy in HPV16-positive cancers. Method: immunoSEQ multiplex PCR; TCRdb's copy keeps in-frame clones and lacks some. The sample yields almost 5,000 clones, around nine tenths seen once. Sequencing used tumor tissue, obtained from a patient who underwent chemoradiotherapy. These receptors all stem from a human donor with HPV-associated anogenital cancer.

The rearrangement uses TRBV10-3 and TRBJ2-1; D is unresolved. Germline CDR1 reads ENHRY; CDR2 reads SYGVKD. Trimming removed 2 bases from V and 0 bases from J, with 5 bases in between. CDR3 length equals 14 residues. CDR3 residues: CAISEKGSYNEQFF. The CDR3 DNA follows: TGTGCCATCAGTGAGAAGGGCTCCTACAATGAGCAGTTCTTC.

This clone was picked up a small number of times. V usage is TRBV7-8 and J usage is TRBJ1-1; possible D gene TRBD1, 5 bases. Germline V gives CDR1 SGHVS, CDR2 FQNEAQ. The CDR3 covers 13 residues. V lost 5 bases to trimming and J lost 11 bases, with 18 bases between them. Written as DNA, the CDR3 is TGTGCCAGCAGCCATCAGGGACCAGAGGGGGCTTTCTTT. It codes for CASSHQGPEGAFF. Filled out from reference TRBV7-8 and TRBJ1-1, the complete variable domain reads GAGVSQSPRYKVAKRGQDVALRCDPISGHVSLFWYQQALGQGPEFLTYFQNEAQLDKSGLPSDRFFAERPEGSVSTLKIQRTQQEDSAVYLCASSHQGPEGAFFGQGTRLTVV.

This chain joins TRBV4-3 and TRBJ2-2; tentatively, D is TRBD1 (5 bases). With 0 bases removed from V and 6 bases from J, the gap between germline ends came to 11 bases. CDR1 LGHNA and CDR2 YSLEER come from the germline V gene. The length of the CDR3 is 15 residues. The DNA for the CDR3 is TGCGCCAGCAGCCAAGAGCAGGGATACTCCGGGGAGCTGTTTTTT. Amino acid sequence: CASSQEQGYSGELFF.

A few counts support this clone. DNA of the CDR3: TGTGCCAGCAGCTCCTTTTCGGGACAGGGGGCCTACGAGCAGTACTTC. Its translation: CASSSFSGQGAYEQYF. J is TRBJ2-7 and V is TRBV7-8; 11 bases agree with TRBD1. The CDR3 is 16 amino acids. Germline CDR1 is SGHVS and CDR2 is FQNEAQ. With V trimmed by 4 bases and J by 2 bases, 7 bases remained unmatched.

V is TRBV11-2 and J is TRBJ2-5, with no clear D. CDR3 size: 14 residues. V was clipped by 3 bases and J by 3 bases, with 11 bases between them. CDR1 is SGHAT, CDR2 FQNNGV, per germline. DNA for the CDR3: TGTGCCAGCAGCTTGGACCTTACTAAAGAGACCCAGTACTTC. Translating it yields CASSLDLTKETQYF. Supplemented by reference TRBV11-2 and TRBJ2-5, the full variable domain reads EAGVAQSPRYKIIEKRQSVAFWCNPISGHATLYWYQQILGQGPKLLIQFQNNGVVDDSQLPKDRFSAERLKGVDSTLKIQPAKLEDSAVYLCASSLDLTKETQYFGPGTRLLVL.

V is TRBV19 and J is TRBJ2-7, with 10 bases fitting TRBD1. J lost 1 base, V lost 5 bases, and 2 bases had no gene match. Germline V gives CDR1 LNHDA, CDR2 SQIVND (reference sequence). This CDR3 comprises 14 residues. As DNA, the CDR3 is TGTGCCAGTAGTGTGGGACAGGGGTCCTACGAGCAGTACTTC. It specifies CASSVGQGSYEQYF.

The rearrangement links TRBV7-8 to TRBJ1-2; maybe TRBD1 (5 bases). Germline CDR1 SGHVS, CDR2 FQNEAQ. V was shortened by 3 bases and J by 5 bases, with 16 bases between the two germline ends. The CDR3 extends over 15 amino acids. CDR3 sequence: CASSFYSTAAYGYTF. In nucleotides, the CDR3 is TGTGCCAGCAGCTTTTACTCGACAGCCGCTTATGGCTACACCTTC. Complete variable domain (other parts from reference TRBV7-8 and TRBJ1-2): GAGVSQSPRYKVAKRGQDVALRCDPISGHVSLFWYQQALGQGPEFLTYFQNEAQLDKSGLPSDRFFAERPEGSVSTLKIQRTQQEDSAVYLCASSFYSTAAYGYTFGSGTRLTVV.

The chain couples TRBV28 to TRBJ1-2; the D gene is possibly TRBD1 (5 bases). The CDR3 totals 15 residues. Germline-derived CDR1 and CDR2 are MDHEN and SYDVKM. V gave up 7 bases and J gave up 3 bases, with 18 bases separating them. CDR3 loop: CASTTMGGEDYGYTF. The CDR3 DNA follows: TGTGCCAGCACCACTATGGGGGGAGAGGACTATGGCTACACCTTC.

This chain connects TRBV6-5 to TRBJ1-1, with D tentatively TRBD1 (6 bases). Trimming took 4 bases from V and 5 from J, leaving 14 bases between them. CDR1 MNHEY and CDR2 SVGAGI come from the germline V gene. The CDR3 contains 14 residues. CDR3 sequence: CASSFTGRRTEAFF. Here the CDR3 DNA reads TGTGCCAGCAGTTTCACAGGGCGGAGGACTGAAGCTTTCTTT.

In DNA form, the CDR3 reads TGTGCCAGCAGCCCTACCGCTGGGCGACCAAATGAGCAGTTCTTC. Translating gives CASSPTAGRPNEQFF. This chain links TRBV7-2 with TRBJ2-1; D gene unclear. The CDR3 has 15 residues. Trimming took 5 bases from V and 7 from J, leaving 18 bases between them. The germline CDR1 and CDR2 sequences are SGHTA and FQGNSA.

This clone occurred a few times. This chain connects TRBV30 to TRBJ1-4, with a possible D match to TRBD1 (6 bases). The germline V gene has CDR1 GTSNPN and CDR2 SVGIG (reference sequence). This CDR3 contains 14 residues. V lost 1 base, J lost 8 bases, and 14 bases lay in between. CDR3 amino acids: CAWSDRAVREKLFF. The CDR3 region has the DNA TGTGCCTGGAGTGACAGGGCTGTTCGCGAAAAACTGTTTTTT.

The chain combines TRBV7-9 with TRBJ1-2; no reliable D call. The germline gives CDR1 SEHNR, CDR2 FQNEAQ (reference sequence). The CDR3 has 13 residues. V lost 1 base to trimming and J lost 8 bases, with 11 bases between them. CDR3 in amino acids: CASSLGEGEGYTF. The CDR3 DNA follows: TGTGCCAGCAGCTTAGGAGAAGGTGAAGGCTACACCTTC.

The V and J genes are TRBV19 and TRBJ1-4; D may be TRBD1 (6 bases). The ends were cut back, 4 bases at V and 6 bases at J, with 9 bases in the middle. CDR3 size: 13 residues. The germline gives CDR1 LNHDA, CDR2 SQIVND (reference sequence). CDR3 protein: CASSTRTDEKLFF. CDR3 nucleotides: TGTGCCAGTAGTACCCGGACAGATGAAAAACTGTTTTTT.

The V gene is TRBV11-3, the J gene TRBJ2-1; 7 bases fit TRBD1. The CDR3 has 15 amino acids. The V and J ends lost 5 bases and 4 bases, in that order; junction bases with no gene match: 8. In germline, CDR1 is SGHNT, CDR2 YENEEA. CDR3 loop: CASSIGTASYNEQFF. For the CDR3, the DNA is TGTGCCAGCAGCATTGGGACAGCCTCATACAATGAGCAGTTCTTC.